This TCR beta chain came from a study of shared clonotypes between healthy human individuals. Turning to this clone: The antigen remains unidentified.

Study-wide results and limits: In having few donors, the study represented limited genetic and exposure-history diversity.

The method was immunoSEQ multiplex PCR; TCRdb's version includes in-frame clones alone and lacks a portion of them. The table records about 2.4 million clones, approximately 93% of them present only once. Losses at the gene ends were 11 bases for V and 13 bases for J; bases not matched to a gene: 20. Germline CDR1 reads SNHLY; CDR2 reads FYNNEI. The CDR3 has 14 residues. Source material: naive CD4+ T cells from PBMCs. Noted subset: CD45RA+ positively selected. The V gene is TRBV2, the J gene TRBJ1-2; 9 bases are a match to TRBD1. This TCR came from a man aged 18 to 29 in good health. Some clones in this sample may be carry-over from other donors' samples. The CDR3 protein is CAARPGQGLRASTF. The CDR3 coding sequence is TGTGCCGCGCGCCCCGGACAGGGGTTGAGGGCTTCCACCTTC. Full variable domain (rest looked up from reference TRBV2 and TRBJ1-2): EPEVTQTPSHQVTQMGQEVILRCVPISNHLYFYWYRQILGQKVEFLVSFYNNEISEKSEIFDDQFSVERPDGSNFTLKIRSTKLEDSAMYFCAARPGQGLRASTFGSGTRLTVV.